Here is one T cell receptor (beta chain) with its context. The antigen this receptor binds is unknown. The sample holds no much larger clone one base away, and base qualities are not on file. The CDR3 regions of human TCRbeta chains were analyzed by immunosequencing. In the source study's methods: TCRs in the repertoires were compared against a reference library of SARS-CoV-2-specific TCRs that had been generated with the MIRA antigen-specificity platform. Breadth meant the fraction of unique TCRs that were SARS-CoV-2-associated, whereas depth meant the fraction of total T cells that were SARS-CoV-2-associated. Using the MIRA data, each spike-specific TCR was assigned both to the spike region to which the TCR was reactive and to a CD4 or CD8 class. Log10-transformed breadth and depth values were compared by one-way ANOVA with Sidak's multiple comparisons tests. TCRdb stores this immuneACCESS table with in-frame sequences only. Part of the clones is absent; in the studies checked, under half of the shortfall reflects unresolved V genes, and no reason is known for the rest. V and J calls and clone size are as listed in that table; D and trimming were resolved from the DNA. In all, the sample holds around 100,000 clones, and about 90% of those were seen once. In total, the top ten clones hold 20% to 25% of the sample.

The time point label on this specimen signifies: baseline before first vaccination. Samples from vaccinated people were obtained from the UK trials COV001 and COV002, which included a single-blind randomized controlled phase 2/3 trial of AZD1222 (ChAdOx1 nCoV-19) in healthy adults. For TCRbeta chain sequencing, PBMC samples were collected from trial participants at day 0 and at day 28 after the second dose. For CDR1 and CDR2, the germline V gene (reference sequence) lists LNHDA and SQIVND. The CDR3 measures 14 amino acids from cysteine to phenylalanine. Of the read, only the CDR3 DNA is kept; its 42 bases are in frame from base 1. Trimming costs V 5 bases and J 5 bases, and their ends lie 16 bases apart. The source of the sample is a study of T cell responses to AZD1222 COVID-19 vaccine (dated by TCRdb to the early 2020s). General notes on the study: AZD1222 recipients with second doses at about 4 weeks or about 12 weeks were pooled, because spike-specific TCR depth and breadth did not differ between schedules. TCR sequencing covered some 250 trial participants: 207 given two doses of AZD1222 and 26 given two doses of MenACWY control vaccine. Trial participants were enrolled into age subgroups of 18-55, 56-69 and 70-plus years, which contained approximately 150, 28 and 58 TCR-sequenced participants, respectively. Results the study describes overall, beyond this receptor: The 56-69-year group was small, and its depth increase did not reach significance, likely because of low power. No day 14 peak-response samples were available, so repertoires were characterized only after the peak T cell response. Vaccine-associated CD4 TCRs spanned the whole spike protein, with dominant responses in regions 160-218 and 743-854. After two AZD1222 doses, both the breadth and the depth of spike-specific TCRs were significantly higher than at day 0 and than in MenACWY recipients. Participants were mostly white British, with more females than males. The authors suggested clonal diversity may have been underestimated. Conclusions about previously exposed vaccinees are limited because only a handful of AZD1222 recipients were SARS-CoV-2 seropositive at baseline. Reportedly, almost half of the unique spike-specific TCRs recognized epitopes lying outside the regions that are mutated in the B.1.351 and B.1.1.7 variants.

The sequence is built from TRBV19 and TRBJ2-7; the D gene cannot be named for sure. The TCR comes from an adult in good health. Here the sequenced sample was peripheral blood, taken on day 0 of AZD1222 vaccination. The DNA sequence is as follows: TGTGCCAGTAGTCGAAAGCCCAGAGCCCACGAGCAGTACTTC. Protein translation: CASSRKPRAHEQYF.